Following are 20 T cell receptor beta chains from one sample sequenced in a study of cytomegalovirus exposure and HLA in healthy donors. 60 Vbeta and 13 Jbeta primers were used in PCR. Profiled with immunoSEQ multiplex PCR; TCRdb holds only in-frame clones, not every one. This table has roughly 90,000 clones, roughly four fifths appearing once. Sequencing input: PBMCs. All receptors derive from a young man in good health and CMV-seropositive.

The chain has TRBV5-1 and TRBJ1-1; D possibly corresponds to TRBD1 (6 bases). V shed 1 base and J shed 3 bases, with 10 bases lying between them. Germline V gene lookup returns CDR1 SGHRS and CDR2 YFSETQ. There are 14 residues in the CDR3. CDR3 region: CASSLWGRDTEAFF. The CDR3 nucleotides read TGCGCCAGCAGCTTGTGGGGGCGGGACACTGAAGCTTTCTTT.

The V call is TRBV6-5, the J call TRBJ2-5, with 9 positions matching TRBD2. This CDR3 has 14 amino acids. V trimming: 5 bases; J trimming: 5 bases; junction bases outside the gene matches: 6. The germline CDR1 and CDR2 sequences are MNHEY and SVGAGI. In DNA, the CDR3 is TGTGCCAGCAGTGGTCTAGCGGGAAGGGAGACCCAGTACTTC. Its protein is CASSGLAGRETQYF.

The rearrangement uses TRBV7-6 and TRBJ2-2; the D gene is possibly TRBD1 (5 bases). Trimming removed 2 bases at V and 2 bases at J, with 9 bases between. From germline, CDR1 is SGHVS and CDR2 FNYEAQ. The CDR3 spans 15 residues. In DNA form, the CDR3 reads TGTGCCAGCAGCTTACAGGGCGGAAACACCGGGGAGCTGTTTTTT. This codes for CASSLQGGNTGELFF.

V gene TRBV7-2 combines with J gene TRBJ2-5, with D perhaps matching TRBD2 (6 bases). The J call could be wrong; TRBJ2-7 is a better fit for the DNA end. Germline V gives CDR1 SGHTA, CDR2 FQGNSA. The length of the CDR3 is 15 residues. CDR3 residues: CASSLLAGSSYEQYF. In nucleotides, the CDR3 is TGTGCCAGCAGCCTCCTGGCGGGGAGCTCCTACGAGCAGTACTTC.

The V and J genes are TRBV25-1 and TRBJ2-7, with 7 bases matching TRBD2. Germline CDR1 MGHDK, CDR2 SYGVNS. The V segment lost 3 bases and the J segment 3 bases; nucleotides outside the gene matches: 11. The CDR3 is 16 residues long. The CDR3 region has the DNA TGTGCCAGCAGTGATCAGCGGGGCCGAACGATCTACGAGCAGTACTTC. It encodes CASSDQRGRTIYEQYF.

This chain uses TRBV7-9 with TRBJ2-3; 11 nucleotides align to TRBD1. This CDR3 contains 16 residues. The V and J ends lost 6 bases and 4 bases, in that order; junction bases with no gene match: 9. Looked up from germline, CDR1 is SEHNR and CDR2 is FQNEAQ (reference sequence). The CDR3 is CASSFYGQGAPDTQYF. DNA of the CDR3: TGTGCCAGCAGTTTTTACGGACAGGGGGCCCCAGATACGCAGTATTTT.

This clone was seen just once. The CDR3 coding sequence is TGTGCCAGCAGTGAGATAGCGGGAGCTAGGAATGAGCAGTTCTTC. Translation: CASSEIAGARNEQFF. The chain combines TRBV2 with TRBJ2-1; 9 bases are a match to TRBD2. The CDR3 sequence is 15 residues long. Germline values: CDR1 SNHLY, CDR2 FYNNEI. V gave up 3 bases and J gave up 7 bases; unmatched junction bases: 7. Supplemented by reference TRBV2 and TRBJ2-1, the full variable domain reads EPEVTQTPSHQVTQMGQEVILRCVPISNHLYFYWYRQILGQKVEFLVSFYNNEISEKSEIFDDQFSVERPDGSNFTLKIRSTKLEDSAMYFCASSEIAGARNEQFFGPGTRLTVL.

The rearrangement joins TRBV4-3 to TRBJ2-1; the match to TRBD2 covers 8 bases. Germline V CDR1 and CDR2: LGHNA, YSLEER. V lost 0 bases, J lost 2 bases, and 3 bases stayed unmatched. The CDR3 covers 16 residues. Here the CDR3 DNA reads TGCGCCAGCAGCCAAGATGCGGGGGGCCCCTACAATGAGCAGTTCTTC. This gives the protein CASSQDAGGPYNEQFF.

This chain uses TRBV7-2 with TRBJ1-4; 8 bases agree with TRBD1. Trimming removed 1 base from V and 16 bases from J; junction bases left unmatched: 11. The CDR3 runs to 14 residues. The germline gives CDR1 SGHTA, CDR2 FQGNSA. This CDR3 reads CASSLEGTGGHQFF. The CDR3 coding sequence is TGTGCCAGCAGCTTAGAAGGGACAGGCGGGCATCAGTTTTTT.

This clone has a handful of counts. The chain has TRBV27 and TRBJ2-5; 11 bases align to TRBD2. This CDR3 has 19 amino acids. Germline V lookup: CDR1 MNHEY, CDR2 SMNVEV (reference sequence). Losses at the gene ends were 4 bases for V and 5 bases for J; bases not matched to a gene: 18. CDR3 in DNA: TGTGCCAGCAGTTCGGGACTAGCGGTTTCCCTTGCACATGAGGAGACCCAGTACTTC. This gives the protein CASSSGLAVSLAHEETQYF.

This rearrangement joins TRBV7-2 to TRBJ2-7; 10 nucleotides line up with TRBD2. There are 14 residues in the CDR3. Germline CDR1 SGHTA, CDR2 FQGNSA. This CDR3 is CATTSGSASYEQYF. Written as DNA, the CDR3 is TGTGCGACGACTAGCGGGTCAGCGTCCTACGAGCAGTACTTC.

The gene calls are TRBV30 and TRBJ1-3; 7 bases fit TRBD1. V lost 3 bases to trimming and J lost 4 bases; unmatched junction nucleotides: 6. The CDR3 is 14 residues long. In germline, CDR1 is GTSNPN, CDR2 SVGIG (reference sequence). The CDR3, as DNA: TGTGCCTGGAGGGCTCCGGGACAGGGAAACACCATATATTTT. This translates into CAWRAPGQGNTIYF.

The chain links TRBV7-9 to TRBJ2-3; TRBD2 is a possible D gene (7 bases). Germline values: CDR1 SEHNR, CDR2 FQNEAQ (reference sequence). The length of the CDR3 is 13 residues. V gave up 5 bases and J gave up 6 bases, with 12 bases separating them. CDR3: CASSGGGPDTQYF. The CDR3 DNA follows: TGTGCCAGCAGCGGCGGGGGCCCTGATACGCAGTATTTT. The whole variable domain, filled in from reference TRBV7-9 and TRBJ2-3, reads DTGVSQNPRHKITKRGQNVTFRCDPISEHNRLYWYRQTLGQGPEFLTYFQNEAQLEKSRLLSDRFSAERPKGSFSTLEIQRTEQGDSAMYLCASSGGGPDTQYFGPGTRLTVL.

This clone showed up just once. The V and J genes are TRBV29-1 and TRBJ2-7; D is ambiguous. The V end lost 6 bases, the J end lost 0 bases, and 12 bases lay between the germline ends. Germline V lookup: CDR1 SQVTM, CDR2 ANQGSEA. This CDR3 is built from 13 residues. The CDR3 DNA reads as TGCAGCGTCACAGCCTTGAGCTCCTACGAGCAGTACTTC. Translated: CSVTALSSYEQYF.

This clone was seen just once. This chain joins TRBV19 and TRBJ1-1; D is ambiguous. CDR1 and CDR2 (germline): LNHDA, SQIVND (reference sequence). This CDR3 has 16 amino acids. Trimming shortened V by 3 bases and J by 1 base, and 15 bases separated the two germline ends. Written as DNA, the CDR3 is TGTGCCAGTAGTATTTTTCCGGGTAGCGGGAACACTGAAGCTTTCTTT. Encoded protein: CASSIFPGSGNTEAFF.

V is TRBV28 and J is TRBJ2-6; TRBD1 matches 10 bases. The CDR3 runs 17 residues. The germline V gene has CDR1 MDHEN and CDR2 SYDVKM. V gave up 2 bases and J gave up 4 bases; unmatched junction bases: 5. The chain's CDR3 is CASSLGDRGSGANVLTF. The CDR3 DNA reads TGTGCCAGCAGTTTAGGGGACAGGGGTTCAGGGGCCAACGTCCTGACTTTC. The whole variable domain, remainder taken from reference TRBV28 and TRBJ2-6, is DVKVTQSSRYLVKRTGEKVFLECVQDMDHENMFWYRQDPGLGLRLIYFSYDVKMKEKGDIPEGYSVSREKKERFSLILESASTNQTSMYLCASSLGDRGSGANVLTFGAGSRLTVL.

V and J are TRBV11-3 and TRBJ2-1; 7 bases align to TRBD2. The CDR3 has 17 residues. The V and J ends lost 0 bases and 1 base, in that order; junction bases with no gene match: 6. Germline lookup yields CDR1 SGHNT and CDR2 YENEEA. For the CDR3, the DNA is TGTGCCAGCAGCTTAGATCTCGGGGGAGGGTCCTACAATGAGCAGTTCTTC. It yields the protein CASSLDLGGGSYNEQFF.

This chain joins TRBV27 and TRBJ2-5, with 10 bases identical to TRBD1. The junction had 7 bases not matched to a gene; V was cut back by 5 bases and J by 1 base. Germline CDR1 and CDR2: MNHEY and SMNVEV (reference sequence). The CDR3 spans 16 residues. Written as DNA, the CDR3 is TGTGCCAGCAGTCCTAGGACAGGGGGGTCCCAAGAGACCCAGTACTTC. It is translated as CASSPRTGGSQETQYF.

V and J are TRBV29-1 and TRBJ2-3, with 11 bases that match TRBD2. CDR3 size: 14 residues. Germline lookup yields CDR1 SQVTM and CDR2 ANQGSEA. V lost 1 base to trimming and J lost 4 bases; unmatched junction nucleotides: 1. The CDR3 region is CSVEVLAGADTQYF. The CDR3 DNA is TGCAGCGTTGAAGTACTAGCGGGAGCAGATACGCAGTATTTT.

The CDR3 DNA reads TGTGCCAGCAGCACACCGGGCGGGAGCGGGGAGACCCAGTACTTC. As protein: CASSTPGGSGETQYF. The chain joins TRBV5-4 to TRBJ2-5; 7 nucleotides line up with TRBD2. The CDR3 spans 15 residues. CDR1 SGHNT and CDR2 YYREEE come from the germline V gene (reference sequence). Germline trimming cut 4 bases from V and 5 bases from J; bases unmatched to any gene: 11.